This record concerns one T cell receptor (beta chain) sequence. As processed by the authors: Estimation of nucleated cell counts relied on the amplification of reference gene primers. The data were produced by immunoSEQ multiplex PCR, yet TCRdb's version contains in-frame clones alone and is incomplete. The V and J calls and clone size come from that table; D and trimming were worked out from the DNA. In the table there are roughly 120,000 clones, over 65% of which are singletons. In germline, CDR1 is SGHNT, CDR2 YYREEE (reference sequence). Trimming cost V 4 bases and J 2 bases; bases outside gene matches: 2. The CDR3 sequence is 15 residues long. The data originate from a study of blood T cell repertoires in COVID-19. Study details: PBMCs, B-cell-depleted T cells, or T cells were the source of the cDNA or gDNA that made up the material.

The clonotype was recovered from a man in his thirties or forties with acute or convalescent COVID-19. This sequence joins TRBV5-4 and TRBJ2-3; 12 bases line up with TRBD2. The sample comprised peripheral blood. This CDR3 reads CASSTSGGNTDTQYF. CDR3 DNA sequence: TGTGCCAGCAGCACTAGCGGGGGGAACACAGATACGCAGTATTTT.